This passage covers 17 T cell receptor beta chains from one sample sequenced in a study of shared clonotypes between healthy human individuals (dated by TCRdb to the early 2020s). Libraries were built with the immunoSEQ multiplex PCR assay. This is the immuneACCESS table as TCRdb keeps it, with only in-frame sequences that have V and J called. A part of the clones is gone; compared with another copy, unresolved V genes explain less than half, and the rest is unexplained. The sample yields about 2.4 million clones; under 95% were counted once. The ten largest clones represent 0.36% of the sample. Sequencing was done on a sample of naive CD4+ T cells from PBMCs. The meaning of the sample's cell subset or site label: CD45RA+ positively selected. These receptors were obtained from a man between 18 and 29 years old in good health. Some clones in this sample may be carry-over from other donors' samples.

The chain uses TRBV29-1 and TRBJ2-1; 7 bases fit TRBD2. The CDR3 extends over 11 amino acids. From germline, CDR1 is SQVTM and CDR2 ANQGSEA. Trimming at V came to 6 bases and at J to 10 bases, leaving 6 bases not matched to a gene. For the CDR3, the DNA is TGCAGCGTCGGACTAGTCGGCGAGCAGTTCTTC. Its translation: CSVGLVGEQFF.

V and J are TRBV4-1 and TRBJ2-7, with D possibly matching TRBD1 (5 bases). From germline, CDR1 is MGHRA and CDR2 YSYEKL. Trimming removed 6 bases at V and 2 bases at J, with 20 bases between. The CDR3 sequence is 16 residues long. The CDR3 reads CASRPAGRLGAYEQYF. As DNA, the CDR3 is TGCGCCAGCAGGCCAGCCGGGCGGCTAGGGGCCTACGAGCAGTACTTC.

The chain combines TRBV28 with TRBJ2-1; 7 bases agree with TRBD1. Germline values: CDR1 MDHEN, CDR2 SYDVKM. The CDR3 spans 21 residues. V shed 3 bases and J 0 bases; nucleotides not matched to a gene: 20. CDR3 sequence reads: CASSFLQGVQVWSRSYNEQFF. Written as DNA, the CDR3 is TGTGCCAGCAGTTTCCTCCAGGGGGTTCAGGTCTGGAGTCGCTCCTACAATGAGCAGTTCTTC.

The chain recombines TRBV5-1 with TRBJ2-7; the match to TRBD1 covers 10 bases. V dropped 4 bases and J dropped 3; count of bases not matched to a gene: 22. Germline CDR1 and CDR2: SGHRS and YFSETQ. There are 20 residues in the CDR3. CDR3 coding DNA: TGCGCCAGCAGCCCCGAACCCGGGACAGGGGCCTCAAACTCCAACTACGAGCAGTACTTC. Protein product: CASSPEPGTGASNSNYEQYF.

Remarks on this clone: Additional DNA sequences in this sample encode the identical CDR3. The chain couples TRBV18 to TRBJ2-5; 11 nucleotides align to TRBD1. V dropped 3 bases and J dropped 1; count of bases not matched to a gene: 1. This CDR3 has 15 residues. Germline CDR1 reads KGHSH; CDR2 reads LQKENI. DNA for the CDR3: TGTGCCAGCTCACCGGGGACAGGGGGCCAAGAGACCCAGTACTTC. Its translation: CASSPGTGGQETQYF.

In nucleotides, the CDR3 is TGCGCCAGCAGAATTAGCGGGAGTCGCGCAGATACGCAGTATTTT. As protein: CASRISGSRADTQYF. The gene calls are TRBV5-1 and TRBJ2-3; 9 positions agree with TRBD2. CDR3 size: 15 residues. Per germline, CDR1 SGHRS and CDR2 YFSETQ. V trimming: 5 bases; J trimming: 4 bases; junction bases outside the gene matches: 8.

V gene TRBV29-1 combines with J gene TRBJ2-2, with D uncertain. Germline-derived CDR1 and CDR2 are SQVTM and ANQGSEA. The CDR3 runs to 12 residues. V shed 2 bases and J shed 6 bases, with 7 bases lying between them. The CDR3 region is CSVESPSGELFF. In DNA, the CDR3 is TGCAGCGTTGAAAGTCCGTCCGGGGAGCTGTTTTTT.

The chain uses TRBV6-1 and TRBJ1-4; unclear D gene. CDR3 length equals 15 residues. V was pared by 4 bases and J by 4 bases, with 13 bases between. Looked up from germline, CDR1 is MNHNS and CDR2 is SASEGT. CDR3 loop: CASSAQPGLNEKLFF. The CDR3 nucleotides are TGTGCCAGCAGTGCCCAACCGGGCCTTAATGAAAAACTGTTTTTT.

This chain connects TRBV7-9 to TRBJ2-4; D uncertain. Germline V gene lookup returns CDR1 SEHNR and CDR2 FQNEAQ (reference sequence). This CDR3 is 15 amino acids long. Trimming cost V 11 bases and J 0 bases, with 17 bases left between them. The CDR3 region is CASPVRWRAKNIQYF. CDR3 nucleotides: TGTGCCTCCCCGGTACGATGGCGAGCCAAAAACATTCAGTACTTC.

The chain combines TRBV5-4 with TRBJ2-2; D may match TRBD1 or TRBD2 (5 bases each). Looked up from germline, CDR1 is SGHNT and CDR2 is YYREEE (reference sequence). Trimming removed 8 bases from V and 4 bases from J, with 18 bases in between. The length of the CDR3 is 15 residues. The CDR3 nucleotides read TGTGCCAGTTTCCCGACCGAGGGGATCACCGGGGAGCTGTTTTTT. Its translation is CASFPTEGITGELFF.

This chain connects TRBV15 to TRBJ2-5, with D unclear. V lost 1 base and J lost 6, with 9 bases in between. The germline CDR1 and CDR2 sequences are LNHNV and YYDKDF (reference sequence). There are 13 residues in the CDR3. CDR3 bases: TGTGCCACCAGCAGAGGGACGACGCAGACCCAGTACTTC. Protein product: CATSRGTTQTQYF.

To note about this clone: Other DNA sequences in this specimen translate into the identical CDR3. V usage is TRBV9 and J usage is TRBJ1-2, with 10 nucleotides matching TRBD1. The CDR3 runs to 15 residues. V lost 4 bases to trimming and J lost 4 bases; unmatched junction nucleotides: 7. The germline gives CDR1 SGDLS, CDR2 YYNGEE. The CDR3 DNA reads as TGTGCCAGCAGCTCTCGGACAGGGGGAGGCTATGGCTACACCTTC. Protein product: CASSSRTGGGYGYTF.

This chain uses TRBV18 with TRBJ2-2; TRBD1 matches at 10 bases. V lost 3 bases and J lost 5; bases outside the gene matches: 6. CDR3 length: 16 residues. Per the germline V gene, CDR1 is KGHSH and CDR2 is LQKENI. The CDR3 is CASSPDRGQLTGELFF. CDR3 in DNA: TGTGCCAGCTCACCCGACAGGGGGCAGTTGACCGGGGAGCTGTTTTTT.

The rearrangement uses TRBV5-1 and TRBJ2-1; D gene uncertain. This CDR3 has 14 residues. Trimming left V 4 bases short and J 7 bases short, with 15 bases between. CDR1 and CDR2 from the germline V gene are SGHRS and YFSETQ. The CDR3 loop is CASSLGPMGNEQFF. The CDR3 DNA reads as TGCGCCAGCAGCCTAGGCCCCATGGGGAATGAGCAGTTCTTC.

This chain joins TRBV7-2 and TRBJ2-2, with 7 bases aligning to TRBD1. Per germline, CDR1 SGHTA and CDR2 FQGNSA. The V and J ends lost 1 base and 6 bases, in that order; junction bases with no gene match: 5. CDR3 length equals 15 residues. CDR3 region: CASSLVDRASGELFF. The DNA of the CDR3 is TGTGCCAGCAGCTTAGTCGACAGGGCTTCCGGGGAGCTGTTTTTT. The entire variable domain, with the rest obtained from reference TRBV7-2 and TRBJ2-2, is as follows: GAGVSQSPSNKVTEKGKDVELRCDPISGHTALYWYRQSLGQGLEFLIYFQGNSAPDKSGLPSDRFSAERTGGSVSTLTIQRTQQEDSAVYLCASSLVDRASGELFFGEGSRLTVL.

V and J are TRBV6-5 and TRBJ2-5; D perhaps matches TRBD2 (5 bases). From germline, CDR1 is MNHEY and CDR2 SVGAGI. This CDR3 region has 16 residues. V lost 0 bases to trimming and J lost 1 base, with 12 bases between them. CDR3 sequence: CASSYSGVAAQETQYF. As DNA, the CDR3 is TGTGCCAGCAGTTACTCGGGAGTAGCAGCCCAAGAGACCCAGTACTTC.

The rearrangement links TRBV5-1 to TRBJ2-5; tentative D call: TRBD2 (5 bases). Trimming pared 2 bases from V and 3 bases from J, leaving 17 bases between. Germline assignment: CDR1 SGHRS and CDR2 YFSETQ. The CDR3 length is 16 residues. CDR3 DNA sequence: TGCGCCAGCAGCTTTCTTAACGGGGTGTCAGAAGAGACCCAGTACTTC. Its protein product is CASSFLNGVSEETQYF.